This passage covers 32 T cell receptor beta chains from one sample sequenced in a study of control samples from healthy donors and cancer patients. Assay used: immunoSEQ multiplex PCR; TCRdb lists only in-frame clones, some missing. The sample includes fewer than 40,000 clones, 93% of them seen just once. Sequencing input: PBMCs. Source of these receptors: a man aged 40-49 years with colorectal cancer.

The rearrangement uses TRBV19 and TRBJ2-1; 7 bases map to TRBD1. Germline assignment: CDR1 LNHDA and CDR2 SQIVND (reference sequence). V was pared by 6 bases and J by 8 bases, with 7 bases of the junction left unmatched. This CDR3 contains 13 residues. CDR3 in amino acids: CASSPDRVYEQFF. The CDR3 DNA reads as TGTGCCAGTAGCCCCGACAGGGTTTATGAGCAGTTCTTC.

This clone occurred once. The V and J genes are TRBV19 and TRBJ1-2, with 7 bases matching TRBD1. This CDR3 is 13 amino acids long. CDR1 and CDR2 from the germline V gene are LNHDA and SQIVND (reference sequence). Trimming cost V 6 bases and J 6 bases; bases outside gene matches: 7. The CDR3 DNA sequence: TGTGCCAGTAGCCAGCCGACAGGGAATGGCTACACCTTC. Protein sequence: CASSQPTGNGYTF.

The chain joins TRBV6-1 to TRBJ1-2; D might be TRBD1 (5 bases). There are 14 residues in the CDR3. Trimming left V 2 bases short and J 6 bases short, with 13 bases between. Germline-derived CDR1 and CDR2 are MNHNS and SASEGT. CDR3 in amino acids: CASSERAGTDGYTF. CDR3 bases: TGTGCCAGCAGTGAACGGGCAGGGACTGATGGCTACACCTTC.

The chain combines TRBV27 with TRBJ2-5; 8 bases line up with TRBD2. Per the germline V gene, CDR1 is MNHEY and CDR2 is SMNVEV (reference sequence). The J segment lost 5 bases and the V segment lost 4 bases, leaving 12 bases of the junction unmatched. The CDR3 runs 16 residues. The CDR3: CASSSTSGGGRETQYF. CDR3 coding DNA: TGTGCCAGCAGTTCGACCTCCGGGGGGGGCAGGGAGACCCAGTACTTC.

The gene calls are TRBV18 and TRBJ1-2; possibly TRBD1 for D (5 bases). Germline V lookup: CDR1 KGHSH, CDR2 LQKENI. This CDR3 comprises 13 residues. V lost 4 bases and J 5 bases, leaving 11 bases between the germline ends. In DNA form, the CDR3 reads TGTGCCAGCTCACGAGGAGGGGCTTATGGCTACACCTTC. Translating gives CASSRGGAYGYTF.

This clone was recorded a few times. Written as DNA, the CDR3 is TGTGCCATCAGTGAATTGGCAGGGTACTATGGCTACACCTTC. Its protein product is CAISELAGYYGYTF. The V gene is TRBV10-3, the J gene TRBJ1-2, with a tentative D call TRBD1 (5 bases). The V end was cut by 3 bases, the J end by 3 bases, with 11 bases between. Germline values: CDR1 ENHRY, CDR2 SYGVKD. The CDR3 has 14 residues.

V is TRBV5-1 and J is TRBJ2-3, with 10 nucleotides matching TRBD2. The CDR3 contains 16 residues. The J segment lost 1 base and the V segment lost 2 bases, leaving 4 bases of the junction unmatched. Germline CDR1 is SGHRS and CDR2 is YFSETQ. CDR3 sequence reads: CASSFGGTSGTDTQYF. The CDR3 bases are TGCGCCAGCAGCTTCGGAGGGACTAGCGGCACAGATACGCAGTATTTT.

The chain combines TRBV29-1 with TRBJ1-1; D gene unclear. This CDR3 region has 11 residues. Trimming took 7 bases from V and 5 from J, leaving 11 bases between them. Germline V CDR1 and CDR2: SQVTM, ANQGSEA. The CDR3 is CSAAVGTEAFF. The CDR3 nucleotides read TGCAGCGCCGCCGTTGGGACTGAAGCTTTCTTT.

The rearrangement links TRBV5-1 to TRBJ2-5; 8 bases fit TRBD2. The germline V gene has CDR1 SGHRS and CDR2 YFSETQ. J gave up 4 bases and V 0 bases, and 8 bases lay outside the gene matches. The CDR3 covers 16 residues. The CDR3 loop reads CASSLEGRGAGETQYF. The DNA of the CDR3 is TGCGCCAGCAGCTTGGAAGGGCGGGGGGCCGGAGAGACCCAGTACTTC.

This chain connects TRBV7-2 to TRBJ2-3, with 8 bases aligning to TRBD2. Unmatched junction bases numbered 12, after V lost 5 bases and J lost 5 bases. CDR3 length: 16 amino acids. Germline V gene sequence: CDR1 SGHTA, CDR2 FQGNSA. DNA for the CDR3: TGTGCCAGCAGCCCAGGACTAGCCTCTCGTGGAGATACGCAGTATTTT. Protein product: CASSPGLASRGDTQYF.

This chain joins TRBV7-3 and TRBJ2-6; TRBD1 matches 10 bases. The CDR3 sequence is 22 residues long. The ends lost 1 base at V and 1 base at J; junction bases unmatched: 16. Germline lookup yields CDR1 SGHTA and CDR2 FQGTGA. The DNA of the CDR3 is TGTGCCAGCAGCTTAATGTCATCGGTTTTGGACAGGGGGATGTCTGGGGCCAACGTCCTGACTTTC. Residues: CASSLMSSVLDRGMSGANVLTF.

This chain links TRBV19 with TRBJ2-5; TRBD1 aligns across 7 bases. The V gene end was trimmed by 4 bases and the J gene end by 2 bases; junction bases not matched to a gene: 7. The germline gives CDR1 LNHDA, CDR2 SQIVND (reference sequence). The CDR3 runs 15 residues. The CDR3 DNA follows: TGTGCCAGTAGTACCCCCGGGACAGCACAAGAGACCCAGTACTTC. This codes for CASSTPGTAQETQYF.

The chain couples TRBV7-3 to TRBJ2-3, with D perhaps matching TRBD2 (5 bases). The CDR3 contains 14 residues. The germline V gene encodes CDR1 SGHTA and CDR2 FQGTGA. V lost 8 bases and J 0 bases, leaving 12 bases between the germline ends. The CDR3 reads CASRGFTSTDTQYF. In DNA form, the CDR3 reads TGTGCCAGCCGGGGATTCACAAGCACAGATACGCAGTATTTT.

This clone was seen once. This chain links TRBV19 with TRBJ1-2, with 10 bases that match TRBD1. V lost 7 bases, J lost 4 bases, and 6 bases stayed unmatched. The germline V gene encodes CDR1 LNHDA and CDR2 SQIVND (reference sequence). This CDR3 is 14 amino acids long. CDR3 region: CASTPGQGSYGYTF. The CDR3 nucleotides read TGTGCCAGTACTCCGGGACAGGGGAGCTATGGCTACACCTTC.

V and J are TRBV6-5 and TRBJ2-7; D uncertain. Deletions cut 7 bases from V and 2 bases from J, with 15 bases between. CDR3 length: 14 amino acids. CDR1 is MNHEY and CDR2 is SVGAGI in the germline V gene. The CDR3 protein is CASTPGIGAYEQYF. CDR3 DNA sequence: TGTGCCAGCACCCCTGGGATCGGAGCCTACGAGCAGTACTTC.

This rearrangement joins TRBV11-2 to TRBJ2-1; the match to TRBD1 covers 9 bases. In germline, CDR1 is SGHAT, CDR2 FQNNGV. This CDR3 has 16 residues. J lost 5 bases, V lost 2 bases, and 7 bases had no gene match. The CDR3 sequence: CASSLYGTGYDNEQFF. The CDR3 bases are TGTGCCAGCAGCTTATACGGGACAGGGTACGACAATGAGCAGTTCTTC.

The chain joins TRBV7-2 to TRBJ1-2; D is undetermined. Trimming pared 5 bases from V and 2 bases from J, leaving 15 bases between. Germline V gene data show CDR1 as SGHTA and CDR2 as FQGNSA. The CDR3 extends over 15 amino acids. The CDR3 bases are TGTGCCAGCAGCCCCCCTAGAGGGCTCAACTATGGCTACACCTTC. This gives the protein CASSPPRGLNYGYTF.

This chain joins TRBV7-8 and TRBJ2-7, with D perhaps given as TRBD1 or TRBD2 (5 bases each). There are 15 residues in the CDR3. CDR1 and CDR2 from the germline V gene are SGHVS and FQNEAQ. Between the trimmed V and J ends, which lost 1 base and 2 bases, there was a span of 12 bases. The CDR3 spells CASSLVRDGAYEQYF. The CDR3 nucleotides read TGTGCCAGCAGCTTAGTAAGGGACGGCGCCTACGAGCAGTACTTC.

The chain couples TRBV11-3 to TRBJ1-4, with 7 positions matching TRBD1. Looked up from germline, CDR1 is SGHNT and CDR2 is YENEEA. Germline trimming cut 5 bases from V and 4 bases from J; bases unmatched to any gene: 13. The CDR3 extends over 17 amino acids. The CDR3 loop reads CASSQGGGTAINEKLFF. DNA for the CDR3: TGTGCCAGCAGCCAGGGCGGCGGGACAGCAATTAATGAAAAACTGTTTTTT.

V and J are TRBV9 and TRBJ1-3; a possible D gene is TRBD1 (5 bases). Germline CDR1 is SGDLS and CDR2 is YYNGEE. The CDR3 contains 17 residues. Trimming stripped 3 bases from V and 0 bases from J, with 16 bases between. In nucleotides, the CDR3 is TGTGCCAGCAGCGGGGGGGGAACCCTCCACTCTGGAAACACCATATATTTT. This translates into CASSGGGTLHSGNTIYF. The whole variable domain, remainder taken from reference TRBV9 and TRBJ1-3, is DSGVTQTPKHLITATGQRVTLRCSPRSGDLSVYWYQQSLDQGLQFLIQYYNGEERAKGNILERFSAQQFPDLHSELNLSSLELGDSALYFCASSGGGTLHSGNTIYFGEGSWLTVV.

This chain connects TRBV2 to TRBJ1-3; unclear D gene. Germline loops: CDR1 SNHLY, CDR2 FYNNEI. Trimming shortened V by 4 bases and J by 0 bases, and 4 bases separated the two germline ends. The CDR3 is 13 amino acids. This CDR3 reads CASSGSSGNTIYF. The CDR3 DNA is TGTGCCAGCAGTGGCTCCTCTGGAAACACCATATATTTT.

The V gene is TRBV6-1, the J gene TRBJ1-3; D might be TRBD1 (5 bases). The CDR3 extends over 16 amino acids. Germline V lookup: CDR1 MNHNS, CDR2 SASEGT. V was cut by 4 bases and J by 0 bases, with 13 bases left in between. Written as DNA, the CDR3 is TGTGCCAGCAGTGCGGGACTGAGGAGCTCTGGAAACACCATATATTTT. Its translation is CASSAGLRSSGNTIYF.

This clone was picked up one time. The V and J genes are TRBV7-3 and TRBJ2-1, with TRBD2 matching over 9 bases. Per the germline V gene, CDR1 is SGHTA and CDR2 is FQGTGA. This CDR3 region has 15 residues. Trimming cost V 3 bases and J 2 bases; bases outside gene matches: 2. The CDR3, as DNA: TGTGCCAGCAGCTTCGGACTAGCGACCTACAATGAGCAGTTCTTC. Amino acid sequence: CASSFGLATYNEQFF. The complete variable domain, with remaining parts taken from reference TRBV7-3 and TRBJ2-1, reads GAGVSQTPSNKVTEKGKYVELRCDPISGHTALYWYRQSLGQGPEFLIYFQGTGAADDSGLPNDRFFAVRPEGSVSTLKIQRTERGDSAVYLCASSFGLATYNEQFFGPGTRLTVL.

The chain employs TRBV12-3 or TRBV12-4 and TRBJ1-3; D is ambiguous. The V end lost 4 bases, the J end lost 10 bases, and 11 bases lay between the germline ends. CDR3 length equals 12 residues. DNA of the CDR3: TGTGCCAGCAGTTCTTTGGGCGGGACCATATATTTT. Encoded protein: CASSSLGGTIYF.

The genes are TRBV5-1 and TRBJ2-5; a possible D gene is TRBD2 (5 bases). Trimming stripped 0 bases from V and 3 bases from J, with 12 bases between. The CDR3 length is 15 residues. The germline CDR1 and CDR2 sequences are SGHRS and YFSETQ. The CDR3 loop reads CASSLERDQKETQYF. The CDR3 nucleotides are TGCGCCAGCAGCTTGGAACGGGATCAGAAAGAGACCCAGTACTTC.

The sample holds one count of this clone. The V gene is TRBV18, the J gene TRBJ2-2; maybe TRBD1 (5 bases). The germline CDR1 and CDR2 sequences are KGHSH and LQKENI. V lost 4 bases, J lost 5 bases, and 14 bases lay in between. The CDR3 totals 15 residues. This CDR3 reads CASSLANKGTGELFF. CDR3 nucleotides: TGTGCCAGCTCACTAGCTAACAAGGGGACCGGGGAGCTGTTTTTT.

The chain links TRBV11-3 to TRBJ2-2; tentative D call: TRBD2 (5 bases). Germline V CDR1 and CDR2: SGHNT, YENEEA. The CDR3 spans 14 residues. The V gene lost 5 bases and the J gene lost 0 bases, with 7 bases spanning the gap. This CDR3 reads CASSARANTGELFF. CDR3 bases: TGTGCCAGCAGCGCGAGGGCGAACACCGGGGAGCTGTTTTTT. Supplemented by reference TRBV11-3 and TRBJ2-2, the full variable domain reads EAGVVQSPRYKIIEKKQPVAFWCNPISGHNTLYWYLQNLGQGPELLIRYENEEAVDDSQLPKDRFSAERLKGVDSTLKIQPAELGDSAVYLCASSARANTGELFFGEGSRLTVL.

This clone was detected a few times. The chain carries TRBV9 and TRBJ2-7, with a tentative D call TRBD2 (5 bases). Germline CDR1 is SGDLS and CDR2 is YYNGEE. The CDR3 consists of 13 residues. V was pared by 2 bases and J by 0 bases, with 6 bases between. The CDR3 reads CASSVDFSYEQYF. The CDR3 DNA follows: TGTGCCAGCAGCGTGGACTTCTCCTACGAGCAGTACTTC.

The V and J genes are TRBV5-4 and TRBJ1-2, with 10 bases that match TRBD1. The germline gives CDR1 SGHNT, CDR2 YYREEE (reference sequence). Unmatched junction bases numbered 6, after V lost 2 bases and J lost 2 bases. The CDR3 has 16 amino acids. The CDR3 sequence: CASSFDRGLSNYGYTF. The CDR3 DNA sequence: TGTGCCAGCAGCTTCGACAGGGGGCTATCCAACTATGGCTACACCTTC.

CDR3 DNA sequence: TGTGCCAGCATAAGGGGCGGGGGGGCCGGAGAGACCCAGTACTTC. Amino acid sequence: CASIRGGGAGETQYF. The chain carries TRBV2 and TRBJ2-5; TRBD2 matches 9 bases. This CDR3 spans 15 amino acids. J gave up 4 bases and V 7 bases, and 10 bases lay outside the gene matches. Germline loops: CDR1 SNHLY, CDR2 FYNNEI.

CDR3 residues: CASSFGGTTDNEQFF. The CDR3 DNA sequence: TGTGCCAGCAGTTTCGGGGGTACTACGGACAATGAGCAGTTCTTC. This sequence joins TRBV9 and TRBJ2-1, with a tentative D call TRBD2 (6 bases). The CDR3 contains 15 residues. Trimming cost V 5 bases and J 5 bases, with 17 bases left between them. Germline V gene data show CDR1 as SGDLS and CDR2 as YYNGEE.

The DNA for the CDR3 is TGCGCCAGCAGCTTGGCGTTGGGAAACTCCTACGAGCAGTACTTC. It encodes CASSLALGNSYEQYF. V and J are TRBV5-1 and TRBJ2-7; D is unresolved. V gave up 0 bases and J gave up 0 bases, with 10 bases separating them. The CDR3 length is 15 residues. The V gene's germline CDR1 is SGHRS and CDR2 YFSETQ.